These 14 T cell receptor beta chains came from one sample sequenced in a study of OX40 agonist ivuxolimab in advanced cancers. The assay was immunoSEQ multiplex PCR, and TCRdb's table has in-frame clones only and misses some. The table includes more than 95,000 clones, around 92% detected once. The starting material was CD4+ or CD8+ T cells sorted from blood, obtained in a trial of the OX40 agonist ivuxolimab. These TCRs come from an adult with an advanced solid tumor such as melanoma, head and neck, liver or kidney cancer.

This chain joins TRBV5-1 and TRBJ1-1, with D perhaps matching TRBD1 (5 bases). CDR1 SGHRS and CDR2 YFSETQ come from the germline V gene. Trimming took 4 bases from V and 1 from J, leaving 17 bases between them. The CDR3 has 16 amino acids. CDR3 DNA sequence: TGCGCCAGCAGCCCCCCACGGGGCCAGGGGAACACTGAAGCTTTCTTT. This sequence encodes CASSPPRGQGNTEAFF.

The V and J genes are TRBV7-9 and TRBJ1-1; 7 positions agree with TRBD1. This CDR3 has 14 amino acids. Germline CDR1 SEHNR, CDR2 FQNEAQ (reference sequence). Trimming took 3 bases from V and 3 from J; bases not matched to a gene: 4. CDR3 protein: CASSFRDSYTEAFF. The CDR3 coding sequence is TGTGCCAGCAGCTTCCGGGACAGCTACACTGAAGCTTTCTTT.

The rearrangement joins TRBV19 to TRBJ2-2; TRBD1 matches 9 bases. CDR3 length: 16 residues. Per germline, CDR1 LNHDA and CDR2 SQIVND (reference sequence). The J segment lost 6 bases and the V segment lost 6 bases, leaving 11 bases of the junction unmatched. The CDR3 protein is CASRPGGTGLAGELFF. The CDR3 DNA sequence: TGTGCCAGTAGGCCTGGGGGGACAGGGTTAGCCGGGGAGCTGTTTTTT.

The chain is built from TRBV7-9 and TRBJ2-5; D is ambiguous. This CDR3 has 12 residues. From germline, CDR1 is SEHNR and CDR2 FQNEAQ (reference sequence). Trimming removed 8 bases from V and 0 bases from J, with 7 bases in between. The CDR3 DNA reads as TGTGCCAGCTTGGGGTACCAAGAGACCCAGTACTTC. Its protein is CASLGYQETQYF.

This chain connects TRBV29-1 to TRBJ1-2, with 11 bases fitting TRBD1. Germline V gene sequence: CDR1 SQVTM, CDR2 ANQGSEA. The V gene end was trimmed by 2 bases and the J gene end by 5 bases; junction bases not matched to a gene: 7. The CDR3 consists of 15 residues. CDR3 bases: TGCAGCGTTGAAAAAGGGACAGGGGGGATTTATGGCTACACCTTC. It translates to CSVEKGTGGIYGYTF.

This clone was seen more than once but under ten times. The chain has TRBV6-5 and TRBJ1-2; no clear D. This CDR3 contains 9 residues. Germline V gene data show CDR1 as MNHEY and CDR2 as SVGAGI. The ends were cut back, 10 bases at V and 4 bases at J, with 4 bases in the middle. The CDR3, as DNA: TGTGCCACCCCCTATGGCTACACCTTC. It yields the protein CATPYGYTF.

This clone was found once. The chain joins TRBV5-1 to TRBJ2-7; no firm D call. Trimming took off 0 bases at V and 4 bases at J, with 11 bases between the two ends. The length of the CDR3 is 14 residues. CDR1 and CDR2 (germline): SGHRS, YFSETQ. CDR3 amino acids: CASSLDPQGYEQYF. The CDR3, as DNA: TGCGCCAGCAGCTTGGACCCACAAGGGTACGAGCAGTACTTC. The full variable domain, completed using reference TRBV5-1 and TRBJ2-7, is KAGVTQTPRYLIKTRGQQVTLSCSPISGHRSVSWYQQTPGQGLQFLFEYFSETQRNKGNFPGRFSGRQFSNSRSEMNVSTLELGDSALYLCASSLDPQGYEQYFGPGTRLTVT.

The chain employs TRBV19 and TRBJ2-7; TRBD2 matches 12 bases. The CDR3 length is 16 residues. Germline-derived CDR1 and CDR2 are LNHDA and SQIVND (reference sequence). Trimming cost V 5 bases and J 5 bases; bases outside gene matches: 10. CDR3 region: CASSFSTSGSFHEQYF. The CDR3 DNA reads as TGTGCCAGTAGTTTCTCGACTAGCGGGAGTTTTCACGAGCAGTACTTC.

This chain connects TRBV19 to TRBJ2-7, with 11 bases lining up with TRBD2. Per germline, CDR1 LNHDA and CDR2 SQIVND (reference sequence). Trimming took 6 bases from V and 2 from J; bases not matched to a gene: 12. The CDR3 is made up of 17 amino acids. Written as DNA, the CDR3 is TGTGCCAGTAGCCAAAACCAGGGACTAGCGGAAACCTACGAGCAGTACTTC. It codes for CASSQNQGLAETYEQYF. The full variable domain, rest sourced from reference TRBV19 and TRBJ2-7, is DGGITQSPKYLFRKEGQNVTLSCEQNLNHDAMYWYRQDPGQGLRLIYYSQIVNDFQKGDIAEGYSVSREKKESFPLTVTSAQKNPTAFYLCASSQNQGLAETYEQYFGPGTRLTVT.

The chain recombines TRBV5-1 with TRBJ1-4; D possibly corresponds to TRBD1 (5 bases). Germline V gene data show CDR1 as SGHRS and CDR2 as YFSETQ. The CDR3 is 15 amino acids. The germline V and J ends were trimmed by 0 bases and 8 bases, with 14 bases remaining between them. CDR3 sequence reads: CASSLERGRGEKLFF. The CDR3 DNA is TGCGCCAGCAGCTTGGAGCGGGGTCGGGGCGAAAAACTGTTTTTT. The whole variable domain, filled in from reference TRBV5-1 and TRBJ1-4, reads KAGVTQTPRYLIKTRGQQVTLSCSPISGHRSVSWYQQTPGQGLQFLFEYFSETQRNKGNFPGRFSGRQFSNSRSEMNVSTLELGDSALYLCASSLERGRGEKLFFGSGTQLSVL.

This chain connects TRBV14 to TRBJ2-5; D perhaps matches TRBD2 (5 bases). From germline, CDR1 is SGHDN and CDR2 FVKESK. This CDR3 region has 14 residues. Trimming took off 2 bases at V and 5 bases at J, with 12 bases between the two ends. The CDR3 nucleotides are TGTGCCAGCAGCCAATGGGCCGGGGTGGAGACCCAGTACTTC. It is translated as CASSQWAGVETQYF. The full variable domain, completed using reference TRBV14 and TRBJ2-5, is EAGVTQFPSHSVIEKGQTVTLRCDPISGHDNLYWYRRVMGKEIKFLLHFVKESKQDESGMPNNRFLAERTGGTYSTLKVQPAELEDSGVYFCASSQWAGVETQYFGPGTRLLVL.

The chain combines TRBV15 with TRBJ1-5; D ambiguous. Germline CDR1 reads LNHNV; CDR2 reads YYDKDF (reference sequence). Trimming pared 11 bases from V and 1 base from J, leaving 9 bases between. The CDR3 is 12 amino acids. As DNA, the CDR3 is TGTGCCGCCGGGAGAAGCAATCAGCCCCAGCATTTT. Protein sequence: CAAGRSNQPQHF.

The chain couples TRBV7-6 to TRBJ2-5; TRBD2 agrees at 10 bases. The CDR3 has 17 amino acids. J was trimmed by 4 bases and V by 3 bases; bases with no gene match: 11. The germline CDR1 and CDR2 sequences are SGHVS and FNYEAQ. CDR3 in amino acids: CASSFSPSGGGGETQYF. As DNA, the CDR3 is TGTGCCAGCAGCTTTTCACCTAGCGGGGGCGGGGGAGAGACCCAGTACTTC.

The chain uses TRBV5-6 and TRBJ2-1; 10 bases agree with TRBD2. The CDR3 spans 15 residues. V lost 4 bases, J lost 5 bases, and 6 bases stayed unmatched. The V gene's germline CDR1 is SGHDT and CDR2 YYEEEE. The CDR3 nucleotides read TGTGCCAGCAGCCCCAGACTAGCGGGTCACAATGAGCAGTTCTTC. Translated, it gives CASSPRLAGHNEQFF.